This TCR beta chain was observed in a study of tumor-infiltrating lymphocytes in oesophageal squamous cell carcinoma. The germline V and J ends were trimmed by 5 bases and 8 bases, with 18 bases remaining between them. The CDR3 totals 15 residues. CDR1 and CDR2 (germline): LNHDA, SQIVND (reference sequence). TCRdb itself ran the PCR reads through MiXCR, one entry per CDR3 protein. The profile shows approximately 11,000 distinct CDR3 sequences, roughly 60% of them singletons. The receptor's source is a male donor with esophageal squamous cell carcinoma. The chain has TRBV19 and TRBJ1-4; D gene uncertain. Sequencing input: esophageal tumor tissue. The DNA for the CDR3 is TGTGCCAGTAGTGACAATCTCGGACGAGGGGAAAAACTGTTTTTT. Encoded protein: CASSDNLGRGEKLFF.